This T cell receptor beta chain was recovered during a study of cytomegalovirus exposure and HLA in healthy donors. CDR1 is ENHRY, CDR2 SYGVKD, per germline. The CDR3 extends over 19 amino acids. V trimming: 0 bases; J trimming: 3 bases; junction bases outside the gene matches: 4. On this clone: Its antigen is not known.

PCR primers comprised 60 Vbeta and 13 Jbeta primers. Measured with immunoSEQ multiplex PCR; TCRdb has only the in-frame clones, and not every one. The table includes around 120,000 clones, 60% to 85% detected once. Broader study findings: About 87% or about 30% of the time was how often most TCR beta V segments were productive, according to an earlier analysis. Follow-up analysis seemed to connect common viral pathogens with several of the most significant clusters identified.

The sequenced sample consisted of PBMCs. This TCR was sampled from a woman aged 35 to 49 in good health and CMV-seropositive. V is TRBV10-3 and J is TRBJ2-2; 16 bases are a match to TRBD2. CDR3 loop: CAISESGLAGGPDTGELFF. The CDR3 region has the DNA TGTGCCATCAGTGAGTCGGGACTAGCGGGAGGGCCCGACACCGGGGAGCTGTTTTTT.